This T cell receptor beta chain is drawn from a study of blood T cell repertoires in COVID-19 (dated by TCRdb to the early 2020s). About the investigation overall: Collaborator samples came from the United States, Italy and Spain and covered acute and convalescent phases of COVID-19. The material from the prospective study consisted of cDNA or gDNA derived from T cells, B-cell-depleted T cells, or PBMCs. The dataset comprised deeply sampled blood TCRbeta repertoires from subjects exposed to, actively infected with, or recovered from COVID-19. The repertoires were released in a freely available public database meant as a resource for research on the immune response to SARS-CoV-2. The samples were drawn from two sources: the first 160 participants of the ongoing ImmuneRACE study, and 1,000 to 1,500 subjects contributed by 6 global collaborators. Nearly every sample came with metadata listing a de-identified subject ID, COVID-19 status, age in years and sex. HLA class I and class II types, where available, came from metadata supplied by the sample provider rather than from assay-based typing.

The immunoSEQ Assay, a bias-controlled multiplex PCR, was used to amplify TCRbeta CDR3 regions from genomic DNA. The source study handled its data this way. Nucleated cell counts per sample were estimated from amplification of reference gene primers within the assay. Sequence reads were collapsed and filtered to measure the absolute abundance of every unique TCRbeta CDR3 rearrangement. For each sample, productive Simpson clonality was calculated as the square root of Simpson's diversity index over productive rearrangements. This is the immuneACCESS table as TCRdb keeps it, with only in-frame sequences that have V and J called. A part of the clones is gone; compared with another copy, unresolved V genes explain less than half, and the rest is unexplained. V, J and clone size are taken as reported in that table, and D and trimming were inferred from the DNA itself. The sample table holds roughly 68,000 clones, of which around four fifths were seen once. 15% of the sample comes from the top ten.

The investigation overall reported the following: How much clinical and demographic metadata was included differed by source and by participant, and the metadata was provided uncurated.

This clone was counted ten times or more. There is no known antigen for this receptor. No base quality information exists; no much larger clone differs at one position. In the same sample, other DNA sequences code for this CDR3. From a lookup of the germline V gene, CDR1 and CDR2 are MGHRA and YSYEKL. CDR3 length: 13 amino acids, cysteine to phenylalanine. This entry keeps only the CDR3 DNA: 39 bases, framed from base 1. V was cut back by 2 bases and J by 5 bases, leaving a gap of 9 bases between them. One collaborating source in Seattle enrolled patients while the patients were actively infected and followed the patients over time throughout the course of disease. Each collaborating institution followed its own protocols to collect whole blood in K2EDTA tubes. For TCRbeta analysis, collaborators shipped samples as frozen whole blood, isolated PBMCs, or DNA extracted from either of those sample types.

The rearrangement combines TRBV4-1 with TRBJ2-5; the D segment could be TRBD2, given 6 matching bases. This TCR was recovered from a man between 60 and 70 years old with COVID-19, enrolled during active disease. The sample consisted of peripheral blood. The CDR3 reads CASSQFGGETQYF. The DNA reads as follows: TGCGCCAGCAGCCAATTCGGAGGGGAGACCCAGTACTTC.